These 25 T cell receptor beta chains share one sample of origin, sequenced in a study of blood T cells in healthy people across ages. A second PCR, run for roughly 7 to 12 cycles, used a sample-barcoded 5' primer plus a J-beta primer mix. TCRdb reprocessed the 5' RACE reads via MiXCR and lists one record per CDR3 protein. Here the sample spans about 780,000 distinct CDR3 sequences, about 59% being singletons. The sample taken for sequencing was blood. Every receptor here comes from a man between 25 and 39 years old in good health.

This clonotype showed up just a few times. V usage is TRBV13 and J usage is TRBJ1-2; 8 nucleotides agree with TRBD1. V was pared by 1 base and J by 8 bases, with 6 bases of the junction left unmatched. From germline, CDR1 is PRHDT and CDR2 FYEKMQ (reference sequence). CDR3 length: 14 amino acids. The CDR3 region is CASSLVVTGDGYTF. As DNA, the CDR3 is TGTGCCAGCAGCTTAGTTGTGACAGGGGACGGCTACACCTTC.

This clonotype has a handful of counts. CDR3 region: CASSRDRRNQPQHF. CDR3 DNA: TGTGCCAGCAGTAGGGACAGGAGGAATCAGCCCCAGCATTTT. J is TRBJ1-5 and V is TRBV2, with 8 bases that match TRBD1. The trim removed 5 bases at V and 4 bases at J, leaving 4 bases unmatched. CDR3 length: 14 amino acids. Per germline, CDR1 SNHLY and CDR2 FYNNEI.

This CDR3 is CASSYSIGQTYEQYF. Written as DNA, the CDR3 is TGTGCCAGCAGTTACTCGATTGGGCAGACCTACGAGCAGTACTTC. This chain connects TRBV6-5 to TRBJ2-7; D is uncertain. CDR3 length: 15 amino acids. V lost 0 bases and J lost 2, with 11 bases in between. The germline V gene encodes CDR1 MNHEY and CDR2 SVGAGI.

This clonotype has only a few counts. V is TRBV4-3 and J is TRBJ2-4; possibly TRBD1 for D (6 bases). The CDR3 is 13 amino acids. Trimming removed 0 bases from V and 15 bases from J, with 15 bases in between. Looked up from germline, CDR1 is LGHNA and CDR2 is YSLEER. CDR3 DNA sequence: TGCGCCAGCAGCCAAGAATTCGGAACAGGGTGGTACTTC. This codes for CASSQEFGTGWYF.

The chain uses TRBV7-3 and TRBJ2-1; 8 nucleotides match TRBD2. CDR1 is SGHTA and CDR2 is FQGTGA in the germline V gene. The CDR3 consists of 16 residues. J gave up 6 bases and V 0 bases, and 7 bases lay outside the gene matches. The CDR3 here is CASSLTPGGPGNEQFF. The CDR3 nucleotides read TGTGCCAGCAGCTTAACTCCGGGGGGGCCCGGCAATGAGCAGTTCTTC.

This clonotype was detected a few times. V gene TRBV4-3 combines with J gene TRBJ2-7; D gene ambiguous. Trimming pared 1 base from V and 2 bases from J, leaving 9 bases between. There are 14 residues in the CDR3. Germline assignment: CDR1 LGHNA and CDR2 YSLEER. Here the CDR3 reads CASSQATRAYEQYF. Here the CDR3 DNA reads TGCGCCAGCAGCCAAGCAACGCGAGCCTACGAGCAGTACTTC.

V gene TRBV29-1 combines with J gene TRBJ1-1, with D perhaps matching TRBD1 (5 bases). The CDR3 is 13 residues long. Germline V gives CDR1 SQVTM, CDR2 ANQGSEA. Trimming pared 4 bases from V and 7 bases from J, leaving 16 bases between. CDR3 nucleotide sequence: TGCAGCGTTGTGAGTTCCAGGGCCCTTGAAGCTTTCTTT. Its protein product is CSVVSSRALEAFF. Drawing the rest from reference TRBV29-1 and TRBJ1-1, the complete variable domain is SAVISQKPSRDICQRGTSLTIQCQVDSQVTMMFWYRQQPGQSLTLIATANQGSEATYESGFVIDKFPISRPNLTFSTLTVSNMSPEDSSIYLCSVVSSRALEAFFGQGTRLTVV.

This clonotype came up a few times. DNA of the CDR3: TGCGCCAGCAGCCAAGAAGGGCGGGCAGCACAGGGTTTCTTT. Amino acids: CASSQEGRAAQGFF. The chain employs TRBV4-3 and TRBJ1-1; tentative D call: TRBD1 (6 bases). Per the germline V gene, CDR1 is LGHNA and CDR2 is YSLEER. CDR3 length: 14 amino acids. Trimming pared 0 bases from V and 13 bases from J, leaving 18 bases between.

This chain links TRBV21-1 with TRBJ1-1. TRBV21-1 is termed a pseudogene. The CDR3 totals 13 residues. Here the CDR3 reads CASSKGWNTEAFF. The CDR3 DNA is TGTGCCAGCAGCAAAGGGTGGAACACTGAAGCTTTCTTT.

The chain uses TRBV6-6 and TRBJ2-6, with D possibly matching TRBD2 (5 bases). Germline lookup yields CDR1 MNHNY and CDR2 SVGAGI (reference sequence). The CDR3 length is 15 residues. V shed 4 bases and J shed 3 bases, with 10 bases lying between them. The CDR3 reads CASSSTGGGANVLTF. The DNA of the CDR3 is TGTGCCAGCAGTTCCACCGGAGGTGGGGCCAACGTCCTGACTTTC.

This chain joins TRBV6-2 or TRBV6-3 and TRBJ1-1; tentatively, D is TRBD1 (6 bases). V was trimmed by 5 bases and J by 9 bases, leaving 16 bases between them. This CDR3 is built from 13 residues. Germline CDR1 reads MNHEY; CDR2 reads SVGEGT. The CDR3 spells CASSPRGGAQAFF. CDR3 nucleotides: TGTGCCAGCAGTCCTCGCGGGGGGGCTCAAGCTTTCTTT.

This clonotype occurred once. The V gene is TRBV27, the J gene TRBJ2-7; 11 nucleotides agree with TRBD1. The CDR3 runs 17 residues. Germline V gene sequence: CDR1 MNHEY, CDR2 SMNVEV (reference sequence). V lost 8 bases, J lost 0 bases, and 12 bases stayed unmatched. The CDR3 loop reads CASPRDRGAYSSYEQYF. CDR3 bases: TGTGCCAGCCCCAGGGACAGGGGGGCGTATAGCTCCTACGAGCAGTACTTC.

On this clonotype: One junction end disagrees with the germline gene, perhaps due to a read error. The rearrangement joins TRBV7-8 to TRBJ2-1, with 9 bases lining up with TRBD2. CDR3 length: 15 residues. Germline CDR1 reads SGHVS; CDR2 reads FQNEAQ. Here the CDR3 reads CASSSVGTSYNGQFF. The CDR3 DNA reads TGCGCCAGCAGCTCCGTAGGGACTAGCTACAATGGGCAGTTCTTC.

This chain uses TRBV5-1 with TRBJ1-2; TRBD1 is a possible D gene (6 bases). V shed 5 bases and J shed 6 bases, with 14 bases lying between them. Germline CDR1 is SGHRS and CDR2 is YFSETQ. The CDR3 sequence is 13 residues long. The CDR3: CASRVAGDDGYTF. In nucleotides, the CDR3 is TGCGCCAGCAGGGTTGCAGGGGACGATGGCTACACCTTC.

The chain is built from TRBV10-3 and TRBJ2-1; a possible D gene is TRBD1 (6 bases). The V end lost 0 bases, the J end lost 13 bases, and 16 bases lay between the germline ends. The CDR3 contains 14 residues. Per the germline V gene, CDR1 is ENHRY and CDR2 is SYGVKD. CDR3 nucleotides: TGTGCCATCAGTGAGTCTACGGGACAAGAGACCCAGTTCTTC. This codes for CAISESTGQETQFF.

This sequence joins TRBV6-1 and TRBJ1-6, with TRBD1 identical over 8 bases. The germline V gene has CDR1 MNHNS and CDR2 SASEGT. This CDR3 is 13 amino acids long. V trimming: 3 bases; J trimming: 12 bases; junction bases outside the gene matches: 4. The CDR3 loop is CASSELDREPLHF. The DNA of the CDR3 is TGTGCCAGCAGTGAGCTGGACAGGGAACCCCTCCACTTT.

The V gene is TRBV25-1, the J gene TRBJ2-1; either TRBD1 or TRBD2 may fit D (5 bases each). The CDR3 covers 12 residues. The germline V gene encodes CDR1 MGHDK and CDR2 SYGVNS. The CDR3 region is CAGQGTLNEQFF. In DNA, the CDR3 is TGTGCGGGCCAAGGGACCCTCAATGAGCAGTTCTTC.

This chain joins TRBV4-3 and TRBJ2-7, with D perhaps TRBD1 or TRBD2 (6 bases each). This CDR3 spans 15 amino acids. Germline loops: CDR1 LGHNA, CDR2 YSLEER. V was clipped by 4 bases and J by 0 bases, with 13 bases between them. The CDR3 protein is CASSRGGDTSYEQYF. CDR3 DNA: TGCGCCAGCAGCCGCGGAGGGGACACCTCCTACGAGCAGTACTTC.

The gene calls are TRBV20-1 and TRBJ2-3; 7 nucleotides align to TRBD2. The CDR3 contains 14 residues. With V trimmed by 0 bases and J by 2 bases, 2 bases remained unmatched. Germline V gene sequence: CDR1 DFQATT, CDR2 SNEGSKA (reference sequence). The CDR3 is CSARDGTNTDTQYF. The CDR3 nucleotides read TGCAGTGCTAGAGACGGGACTAACACAGATACGCAGTATTTT.

This clonotype was seen a few times. This chain uses TRBV20-1 with TRBJ2-5, with D tentatively TRBD2 (7 bases). Germline-derived CDR1 and CDR2 are DFQATT and SNEGSKA (reference sequence). The V and J ends lost 3 bases and 5 bases respectively, with 19 bases between them. The CDR3 length is 15 residues. The CDR3 nucleotides read TGCAGTGCTAGGGGGAGGGGGATCAGGAGGGAGACCCAGTACTTC. This encodes CSARGRGIRRETQYF.

The chain couples TRBV9 to TRBJ2-1, with TRBD2 matching over 7 bases. This CDR3 has 14 amino acids. J was trimmed by 7 bases and V by 4 bases; bases with no gene match: 8. The V gene's germline CDR1 is SGDLS and CDR2 YYNGEE. The DNA for the CDR3 is TGTGCCAGCAGCCCGGGAGGTTGGGCAAATGAGCAGTTCTTC. Translation gives CASSPGGWANEQFF.

The rearrangement uses TRBV9 and TRBJ2-3; D not certain. CDR1 SGDLS and CDR2 YYNGEE come from the germline V gene. V was pared by 1 base and J by 0 bases, with 9 bases between. The CDR3 sequence is 15 residues long. The CDR3 DNA is TGTGCCAGCAGCGTAAGGGCAGTTAGCACAGATACGCAGTATTTT. Translated: CASSVRAVSTDTQYF.

The chain is built from TRBV28 and TRBJ2-7; D unresolved. TRBJ2-5 explains the end of the DNA better; the J call may be wrong. Germline V lookup: CDR1 MDHEN, CDR2 SYDVKM. The CDR3 is 13 residues long. CDR3 region: CASSTTTPGTQYF. The DNA for the CDR3 is TGTGCCAGCAGTACGACAACCCCTGGGACCCAGTACTTC.

The V gene is TRBV20-1, the J gene TRBJ2-5, with D perhaps matching TRBD1 or TRBD2 (5 bases each). CDR3 length equals 13 residues. Trimming left V 7 bases short and J 3 bases short, with 15 bases between. Germline CDR1 reads DFQATT; CDR2 reads SNEGSKA (reference sequence). CDR3 sequence reads: CSVNRDGEETQYF. The CDR3 nucleotides are TGCAGTGTCAACCGGGACGGAGAAGAGACCCAGTACTTC.

This chain joins TRBV20-1 and TRBJ2-5; 10 bases are shared with TRBD2. This CDR3 contains 17 residues. Unmatched junction bases numbered 14, after V lost 5 bases and J lost 2 bases. Germline V gene lookup returns CDR1 DFQATT and CDR2 SNEGSKA (reference sequence). CDR3 sequence reads: CSADTTPGLAIQETQYF. Here the CDR3 DNA reads TGCAGTGCTGACACGACACCGGGACTAGCGATTCAAGAGACCCAGTACTTC.